The sequence of this T cell receptor (beta chain) was determined in a study of shared clonotypes between healthy human individuals. Study context: Each donor had three CD4 naive, three CD4 memory, two CD8 naive and one CD8 memory plate. Regarding the study as a whole: Naive subsets, compared against memory subsets, generally had larger estimated richness values.

CDR1 is SGHAT, CDR2 FQNNGV, per germline. V shed 8 bases, J shed 0 bases, and the junction held 3 bases outside the gene matches. CDR3 length: 14 amino acids. As concerns this clone: The antigen is unknown.

Donors comprised only Caucasian adults living in Nashville, Tennessee. In the authors' methods: For the immunoSEQ data, sequences were junction-only without quality scores, so filtering differed. Method: immunoSEQ multiplex PCR; TCRdb's copy keeps in-frame clones and lacks some. The D gene and trimming were derived from the DNA, and the V and J assignments and clone size from that table. This table has some 1.4 million clones, roughly 96% appearing once. The V gene is TRBV11-2, the J gene TRBJ2-2; 7 nucleotides agree with TRBD1. Sample: naive CD4+ T cells sorted from blood. As to subset: CD45RA+ positively selected. The origin of this receptor is a man younger than 45 in good health. CDR3 DNA: TGTGCCAGCTCCGGGACAGCGAACACCGGGGAGCTGTTTTTT. Translation: CASSGTANTGELFF.